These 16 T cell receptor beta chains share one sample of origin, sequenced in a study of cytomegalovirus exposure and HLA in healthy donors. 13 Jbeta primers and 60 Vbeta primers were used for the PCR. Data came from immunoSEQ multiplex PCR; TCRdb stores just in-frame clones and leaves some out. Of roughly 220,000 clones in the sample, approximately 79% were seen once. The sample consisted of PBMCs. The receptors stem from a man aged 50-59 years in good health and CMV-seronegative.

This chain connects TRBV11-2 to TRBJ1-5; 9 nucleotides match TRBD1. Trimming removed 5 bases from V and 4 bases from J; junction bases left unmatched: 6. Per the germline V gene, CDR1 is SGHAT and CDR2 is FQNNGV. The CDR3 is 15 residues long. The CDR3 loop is CASSLGQGWNQPQHF. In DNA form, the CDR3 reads TGTGCCAGCAGCCTGGGACAGGGCTGGAATCAGCCCCAGCATTTT.

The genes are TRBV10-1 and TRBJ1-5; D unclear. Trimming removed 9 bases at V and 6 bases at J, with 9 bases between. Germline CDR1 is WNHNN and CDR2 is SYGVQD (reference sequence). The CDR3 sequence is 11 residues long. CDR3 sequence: CARRVGQPQHF. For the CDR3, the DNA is TGCGCCAGGAGGGTGGGTCAGCCCCAGCATTTT.

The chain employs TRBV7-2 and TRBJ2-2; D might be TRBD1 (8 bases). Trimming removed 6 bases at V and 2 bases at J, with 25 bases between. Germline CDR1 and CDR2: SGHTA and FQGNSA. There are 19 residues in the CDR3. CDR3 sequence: CASRRVVGGGQVNTGELFF. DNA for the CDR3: TGTGCCAGCAGGAGAGTAGTGGGGGGGGGACAGGTAAACACCGGGGAGCTGTTTTTT.

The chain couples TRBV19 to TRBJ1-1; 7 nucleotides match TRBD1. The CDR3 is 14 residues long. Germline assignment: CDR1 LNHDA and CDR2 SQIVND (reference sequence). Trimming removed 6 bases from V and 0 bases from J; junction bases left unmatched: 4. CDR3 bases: TGTGCCAGTAGCGCCAGGGGGGTGAACACTGAAGCTTTCTTT. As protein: CASSARGVNTEAFF.

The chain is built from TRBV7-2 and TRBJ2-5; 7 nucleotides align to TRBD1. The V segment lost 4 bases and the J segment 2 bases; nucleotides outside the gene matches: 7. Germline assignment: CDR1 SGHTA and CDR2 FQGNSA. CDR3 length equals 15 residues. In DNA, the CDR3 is TGTGCCAGCAGCTCTTGGACAGGACCTCAAGAGACCCAGTACTTC. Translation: CASSSWTGPQETQYF.

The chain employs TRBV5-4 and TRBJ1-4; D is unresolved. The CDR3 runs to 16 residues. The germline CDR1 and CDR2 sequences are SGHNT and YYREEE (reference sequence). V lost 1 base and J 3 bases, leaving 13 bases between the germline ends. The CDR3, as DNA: TGTGCCAGCAGCTTGATACAGATCGGGGCTAATGAAAAACTGTTTTTT. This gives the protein CASSLIQIGANEKLFF.

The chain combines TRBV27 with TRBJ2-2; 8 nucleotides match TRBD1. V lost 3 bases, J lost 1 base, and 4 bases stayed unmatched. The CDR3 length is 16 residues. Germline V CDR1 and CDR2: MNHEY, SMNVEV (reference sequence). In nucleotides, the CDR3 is TGTGCCAGCAGTTTGCTGGGACAGGTGAACACCGGGGAGCTGTTTTTT. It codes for CASSLLGQVNTGELFF.

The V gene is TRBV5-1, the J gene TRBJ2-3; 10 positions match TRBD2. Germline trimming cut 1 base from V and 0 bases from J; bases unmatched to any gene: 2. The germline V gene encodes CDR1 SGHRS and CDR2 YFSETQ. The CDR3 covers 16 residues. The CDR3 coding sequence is TGCGCCAGCAGCTTGACTAGCGGGGCTAGCACAGATACGCAGTATTTT. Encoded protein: CASSLTSGASTDTQYF.

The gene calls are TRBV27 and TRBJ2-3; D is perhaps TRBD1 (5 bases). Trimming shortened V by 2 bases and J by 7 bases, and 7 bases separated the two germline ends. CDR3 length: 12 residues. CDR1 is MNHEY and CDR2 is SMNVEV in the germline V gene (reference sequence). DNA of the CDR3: TGTGCCAGCAGTTTAGGGGCGAATACGCAGTATTTT. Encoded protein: CASSLGANTQYF.

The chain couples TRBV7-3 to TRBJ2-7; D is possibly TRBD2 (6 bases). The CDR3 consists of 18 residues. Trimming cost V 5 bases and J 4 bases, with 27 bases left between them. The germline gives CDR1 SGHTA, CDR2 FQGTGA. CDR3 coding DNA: TGTGCCAGCAGCGCCCACGGCGGGATCGGCCAGGACCTATACGAGCAGTACTTC. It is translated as CASSAHGGIGQDLYEQYF.

CDR3 coding DNA: TGTGCCAGCAGCCAAAAGCGACAGGGTGGAACTGAAGCTTTCTTT. Translated, it gives CASSQKRQGGTEAFF. This chain links TRBV7-9 with TRBJ1-1, with TRBD1 matching 7 bases. The junction had 11 bases not matched to a gene; V was cut back by 5 bases and J by 5 bases. Germline V gene lookup returns CDR1 SEHNR and CDR2 FQNEAQ (reference sequence). This CDR3 contains 15 residues.

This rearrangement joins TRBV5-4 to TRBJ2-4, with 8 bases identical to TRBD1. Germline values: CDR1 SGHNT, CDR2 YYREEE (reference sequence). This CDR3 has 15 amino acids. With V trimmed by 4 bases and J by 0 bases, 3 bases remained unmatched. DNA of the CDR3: TGTGCCAGCAGCCCTGGGACAGGAGCCAAAAACATTCAGTACTTC. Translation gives CASSPGTGAKNIQYF.

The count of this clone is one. The CDR3: CASSYSRTGVTEQYF. In DNA form, the CDR3 reads TGTGCCAGCAGTTACTCCAGGACAGGGGTAACCGAGCAGTACTTC. The chain recombines TRBV6-5 with TRBJ2-7, with 9 bases matching TRBD1. Germline V CDR1 and CDR2: MNHEY, SVGAGI. CDR3 length: 15 amino acids. Trimming removed 0 bases from V and 6 bases from J; junction bases left unmatched: 6.

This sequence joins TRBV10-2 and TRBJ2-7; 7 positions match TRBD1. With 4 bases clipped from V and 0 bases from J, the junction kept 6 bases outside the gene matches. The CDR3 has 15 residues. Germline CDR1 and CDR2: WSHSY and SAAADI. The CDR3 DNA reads TGCGCCAGCAGTGCAGCCGGGACAGACTCCTACGAGCAGTACTTC. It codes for CASSAAGTDSYEQYF.

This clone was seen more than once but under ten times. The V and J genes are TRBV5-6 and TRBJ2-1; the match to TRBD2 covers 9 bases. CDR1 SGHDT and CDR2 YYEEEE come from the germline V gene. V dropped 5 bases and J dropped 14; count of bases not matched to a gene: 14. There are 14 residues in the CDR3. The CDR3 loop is CASRLIAGEKPEFF. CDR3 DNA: TGTGCCAGCAGGCTTATAGCGGGAGAAAAGCCTGAGTTCTTC.

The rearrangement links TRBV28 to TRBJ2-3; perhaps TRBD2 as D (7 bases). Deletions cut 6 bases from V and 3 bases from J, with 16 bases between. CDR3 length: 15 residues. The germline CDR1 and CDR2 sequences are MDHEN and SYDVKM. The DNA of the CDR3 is TGTGCCAGCAGGGTGGGAGGGGGAGTTACAGATACGCAGTATTTT. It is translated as CASRVGGGVTDTQYF.